The T cell receptor beta chain under discussion was sequenced for a study of shared T cell receptors in the human thymus. The protocol was immunoSEQ multiplex PCR, while the TCRdb copy is restricted to in-frame clones and leaves out a portion. The sample has roughly 68,000 clones; 90% to 95% are singletons. V was cut by 4 bases and J by 0 bases, with 17 bases left in between. Germline-derived CDR1 and CDR2 are SGHNT and YYREEE (reference sequence). CDR3 length equals 17 residues. V usage is TRBV5-4 and J usage is TRBJ2-1; D ambiguous. The sequence was collected from a human donor. The sequencing sample was made of thymocytes. In nucleotides, the CDR3 is TGTGCCAGCAGCCCTCGACTCTTGGGAAGCTCCTACAATGAGCAGTTCTTC. Protein sequence: CASSPRLLGSSYNEQFF.